This T cell receptor beta chain was recovered during a study of blood T cells in healthy people across ages. Donation came from healthy Caucasian individuals in Russia who were aged 6 to 90. With a J-beta primer mix and a sample-barcoded 5' primer, a second PCR ran about 7 to 12 cycles. TCRdb recomputed calls from the 5' RACE reads with MiXCR, one row per CDR3 protein. The table has 1.5 million to 2 million distinct CDR3 sequences, about 28% seen once. V lost 3 bases and J lost 4, with 15 bases in between. This CDR3 spans 15 amino acids. CDR1 MGHDK and CDR2 SYGVNS come from the germline V gene. This clonotype was obtained from a woman in her 30s in good health. Sequencing used blood. V is TRBV25-1 and J is TRBJ2-5; D is tentatively TRBD1 or TRBD2 (5 bases each). The CDR3 DNA reads as TGTGCCAGCAGTGATCCCTCTTCCGGGGCAGAGACCCAGTACTTC. This encodes CASSDPSSGAETQYF.